This TCR beta chain is from a study of blood T cell repertoires in COVID-19. Study in general: Sites in the United States, Italy and Spain provided acute and convalescent COVID-19 samples.

V lost 5 bases, J lost 2 bases, and 9 bases stayed unmatched. This CDR3 contains 15 residues. From germline, CDR1 is SEHNR and CDR2 FQNEAQ (reference sequence). Repertoires were generated with immunoSEQ multiplex PCR, while TCRdb's copy carries only in-frame clones and drops some. The repertoire holds tens of thousands of clones, with approximately 80% as singletons. The source of this sequence is a human donor in a cohort sampled during active COVID-19. The chain uses TRBV7-9 and TRBJ2-7, with TRBD2 matching 7 bases. The sequenced sample was peripheral blood. CDR3 DNA: TGTGCCAGCAGCCGATCCGGGACTACCACCTACGAGCAGTACTTC. Protein: CASSRSGTTTYEQYF.